One and the same sample provided the 26 T cell receptor beta chains below, sequenced in a study of shared clonotypes between healthy human individuals. Profiled with immunoSEQ multiplex PCR; TCRdb holds only in-frame clones, not every one. The data show approximately 100,000 clones, approximately 70% seen once. The specimen was memory CD8+ T cells sorted from blood. The subset is: CD45RO+ cells pooled with CCR7-negative TemRA cells. The receptors originated from a woman aged 25 to 39 in good health.

CDR3 sequence (DNA): TGTGCCAGCAGCCCTAGTTCACCCTACGAGCAGTACTTC. Translating it yields CASSPSSPYEQYF. The chain joins TRBV7-9 to TRBJ2-7; D not certain. Germline V gene data show CDR1 as SEHNR and CDR2 as FQNEAQ (reference sequence). The CDR3 spans 13 residues. Deletions cut 5 bases from V and 2 bases from J, with 10 bases between.

The chain employs TRBV27 and TRBJ2-2, with D perhaps given as TRBD1 or TRBD2 (5 bases each). The CDR3 has 12 amino acids. The V end was cut by 8 bases, the J end by 6 bases, with 10 bases between. Looked up from germline, CDR1 is MNHEY and CDR2 is SMNVEV (reference sequence). CDR3 sequence (DNA): TGTGCCAGCGGTCCGGGACCCGGGGAGCTGTTTTTT. This translates into CASGPGPGELFF.

The rearrangement links TRBV28 to TRBJ2-2; D is possibly TRBD1 or TRBD2 (6 bases each). Germline values: CDR1 MDHEN, CDR2 SYDVKM. Trimming left V 7 bases short and J 6 bases short, with 12 bases between. The CDR3 consists of 13 residues. The CDR3 region has the DNA TGTGCCAGCACCTTGGGGGGCGCCGGGGAGCTGTTTTTT. Protein: CASTLGGAGELFF.

The CDR3 loop reads CASSFDSVDSRNEQYF. The CDR3 coding sequence is TGTGCCAGCAGCTTCGATTCCGTAGACAGCCGGAACGAGCAGTACTTC. The chain is built from TRBV5-4 and TRBJ2-7; D might be TRBD1 (5 bases). The CDR3 is 16 amino acids. V lost 2 bases to trimming and J lost 5 bases, with 20 bases between them. Germline-derived CDR1 and CDR2 are SGHNT and YYREEE (reference sequence). Full variable domain (remainder filled in from reference TRBV5-4 and TRBJ2-7): ETGVTQSPTHLIKTRGQQVTLRCSSQSGHNTVSWYQQALGQGPQFIFQYYREEENGRGNFPPRFSGLQFPNYSSELNVNALELDDSALYLCASSFDSVDSRNEQYFGPGTRLTVT.

V usage is TRBV11-2 and J usage is TRBJ2-3; 9 bases fit TRBD2. The germline V gene encodes CDR1 SGHAT and CDR2 FQNNGV. V trimming: 5 bases; J trimming: 6 bases; junction bases outside the gene matches: 12. This CDR3 contains 16 residues. CDR3: CASSRRRGLASDTQYF. The CDR3 DNA follows: TGTGCCAGCAGCCGCCGACGGGGACTAGCCTCGGATACGCAGTATTTT.

This sequence joins TRBV25-1 and TRBJ2-1; D is perhaps TRBD2 (6 bases). Germline CDR1 MGHDK, CDR2 SYGVNS. V lost 3 bases, J lost 3 bases, and 12 bases lay in between. The CDR3 contains 15 residues. The CDR3 region is CASSDSGDRYNEQFF. The CDR3 DNA reads as TGTGCCAGCAGTGACTCGGGAGACCGCTACAATGAGCAGTTCTTC.

This clone has just a few counts. Other nucleotide sequences in the sample specify the same CDR3. This sequence joins TRBV7-2 and TRBJ1-2; no firm D call. Germline V gene lookup returns CDR1 SGHTA and CDR2 FQGNSA. The ends were cut back, 7 bases at V and 2 bases at J, with 14 bases in the middle. The CDR3 length is 14 residues. CDR3 residues: CASTPAGRNYGYTF. DNA of the CDR3: TGTGCCAGCACCCCCGCGGGCAGAAACTATGGCTACACCTTC.

V and J are TRBV19 and TRBJ2-7, with unresolved D. Deletions cut 4 bases from V and 5 bases from J, with 9 bases between. Germline V gene sequence: CDR1 LNHDA, CDR2 SQIVND (reference sequence). The length of the CDR3 is 12 residues. This chain's CDR3 is CASSTQSNEQYF. DNA of the CDR3: TGTGCCAGTAGTACACAGTCGAACGAGCAGTACTTC.

The rearrangement uses TRBV6-5 and TRBJ2-1, with 7 positions matching TRBD2. J gave up 6 bases and V 0 bases, and 8 bases lay outside the gene matches. Per the germline V gene, CDR1 is MNHEY and CDR2 is SVGAGI. The CDR3 sequence is 16 residues long. CDR3: CASSYSTSLAGNEQFF. For the CDR3, the DNA is TGTGCCAGCAGTTACTCGACTAGCCTCGCGGGCAATGAGCAGTTCTTC.

This clone showed up just a few times. The chain is built from TRBV7-7 and TRBJ2-7, with D unresolved. The CDR3 contains 13 residues. The germline V gene encodes CDR1 SSHAT and CDR2 FNYEAQ (reference sequence). Trimming cost V 6 bases and J 5 bases, with 14 bases left between them. DNA of the CDR3: TGTGCCAGCAGTGACGGGCAGATCAACGAGCAGTACTTC. Its translation is CASSDGQINEQYF.

V gene TRBV27 combines with J gene TRBJ1-2; 8 bases line up with TRBD1. V was pared by 5 bases and J by 6 bases, with 14 bases of the junction left unmatched. Germline V gene sequence: CDR1 MNHEY, CDR2 SMNVEV (reference sequence). This CDR3 spans 16 amino acids. CDR3 nucleotides: TGTGCCAGCAGTCCCCGCCTCGGACAGGGCAAGGATGGCTACACCTTC. This translates into CASSPRLGQGKDGYTF.

The chain uses TRBV6-6 and TRBJ1-2; D may be TRBD1 (6 bases). The CDR3 sequence is 16 residues long. Trimming shortened V by 8 bases and J by 3 bases, and 22 bases separated the two germline ends. In germline, CDR1 is MNHNY, CDR2 SVGAGI (reference sequence). CDR3: CASSRFSTDSDYGYTF. The CDR3, as DNA: TGTGCCAGCTCCCGGTTCTCGACGGACAGCGACTATGGCTACACCTTC.

V is TRBV19 and J is TRBJ1-5; D unresolved. The V gene lost 1 base and the J gene lost 2 bases, with 6 bases spanning the gap. The CDR3 is made up of 14 amino acids. Germline V gene sequence: CDR1 LNHDA, CDR2 SQIVND (reference sequence). DNA for the CDR3: TGTGCCAGTAGTATAGCCCGGGGCAATCAGCCCCAGCATTTT. It translates to CASSIARGNQPQHF.

This clone was counted many times. The chain employs TRBV6-5 and TRBJ2-5; D is unresolved. The length of the CDR3 is 14 residues. CDR1 and CDR2 (germline): MNHEY, SVGAGI. V shed 6 bases and J shed 4 bases, with 15 bases lying between them. The chain's CDR3 is CASRALYLPETQYF. DNA for the CDR3: TGTGCCAGCAGAGCCTTGTACCTTCCAGAGACCCAGTACTTC.

The chain carries TRBV6-4 and TRBJ2-3; D uncertain. Per germline, CDR1 MRHNA and CDR2 SNTAGT. V was cut by 0 bases and J by 8 bases, with 12 bases left in between. The CDR3 has 14 amino acids. The CDR3 nucleotides are TGTGCCAGCAGTGACTCGCAAGACCTGGGTACGCAGTATTTT. Its protein is CASSDSQDLGTQYF.

The chain employs TRBV27 and TRBJ2-7; 9 nucleotides agree with TRBD2. V shed 7 bases and J 0 bases; nucleotides not matched to a gene: 4. The CDR3 consists of 14 residues. Looked up from germline, CDR1 is MNHEY and CDR2 is SMNVEV (reference sequence). CDR3 in amino acids: CASTPSGNSYEQYF. The DNA of the CDR3 is TGTGCCAGCACCCCTAGCGGGAACTCCTACGAGCAGTACTTC.

This clone was found once. The chain carries TRBV10-3 and TRBJ2-5, with TRBD1 identical over 8 bases. The DNA end is a closer match to TRBJ2-7, so the J assignment may be wrong. Germline V CDR1 and CDR2: ENHRY, SYGVKD. The CDR3 has 14 residues. CDR3 amino acids: CAISESGTGYEQYF. The CDR3 DNA reads TGTGCCATCAGTGAATCCGGGACAGGTTACGAGCAGTACTTC.

J is TRBJ1-2 and V is TRBV5-1, with D maybe TRBD1 (5 bases). CDR1 SGHRS and CDR2 YFSETQ come from the germline V gene. Trimming took 3 bases from V and 3 from J, leaving 12 bases between them. The CDR3 has 14 residues. In nucleotides, the CDR3 is TGCGCCAGCAGCTGGTGGGGCGCCCACTATGGCTACACCTTC. Residues: CASSWWGAHYGYTF.

The V and J genes are TRBV15 and TRBJ2-7, with TRBD2 matching over 10 bases. The CDR3 is 13 amino acids. The V and J ends lost 5 bases and 6 bases, in that order; junction bases with no gene match: 4. The germline V gene has CDR1 LNHNV and CDR2 YYDKDF (reference sequence). The CDR3 nucleotides read TGTGCCACCAGCCCAGCGGGAGGGCGCGAGCAGTACTTC. Protein sequence: CATSPAGGREQYF.

This chain connects TRBV28 to TRBJ2-5; weak D call: TRBD2 (5 bases). This CDR3 region has 16 residues. The germline V and J ends were trimmed by 8 bases and 5 bases, with 24 bases remaining between them. CDR1 MDHEN and CDR2 SYDVKM come from the germline V gene. The CDR3 here is CASSYRNPGVRETQYF. The CDR3 region has the DNA TGTGCCAGCTCCTACCGAAATCCCGGGGTCCGCGAGACCCAGTACTTC.

V and J are TRBV7-9 and TRBJ1-1; D remains unclear. Trimming shortened V by 0 bases and J by 1 base, and 9 bases separated the two germline ends. Germline-derived CDR1 and CDR2 are SEHNR and FQNEAQ (reference sequence). The CDR3 sequence is 15 residues long. The CDR3 loop is CASSLARGSNTEAFF. The CDR3 nucleotides are TGTGCCAGCAGCTTAGCAAGAGGGTCGAACACTGAAGCTTTCTTT.

The V gene is TRBV18, the J gene TRBJ2-5; D is uncertain. CDR1 KGHSH and CDR2 LQKENI come from the germline V gene. The length of the CDR3 is 14 residues. Deletions cut 4 bases from V and 4 bases from J, with 13 bases between. As DNA, the CDR3 is TGTGCCAGCTCACTACAAACCACACTAGAGACCCAGTACTTC. Protein: CASSLQTTLETQYF.

This clone was found a few times. The chain combines TRBV19 with TRBJ2-7, with TRBD2 matching 7 bases. Germline trimming cut 6 bases from V and 6 bases from J; bases unmatched to any gene: 11. This CDR3 is 14 amino acids long. Germline CDR1 reads LNHDA; CDR2 reads SQIVND (reference sequence). CDR3 in DNA: TGTGCCAGTAGCGATATGGGCGGGAGCGGCGAGCAGTACTTC. It codes for CASSDMGGSGEQYF.

The chain uses TRBV6-6 and TRBJ2-1, with a tentative D call TRBD2 (6 bases). Germline CDR1 reads MNHNY; CDR2 reads SVGAGI (reference sequence). This CDR3 has 15 residues. Trimming removed 2 bases from V and 7 bases from J, with 15 bases in between. The CDR3 reads CASSYVTGVGNEQFF. Written as DNA, the CDR3 is TGTGCCAGCAGTTACGTTACGGGGGTAGGAAATGAGCAGTTCTTC.

V and J are TRBV28 and TRBJ2-5; D gene uncertain. V was cut by 6 bases and J by 4 bases, with 15 bases left in between. This CDR3 contains 14 residues. Germline CDR1 reads MDHEN; CDR2 reads SYDVKM. CDR3 loop: CASSPLARRETQYF. The DNA for the CDR3 is TGTGCCAGCAGCCCCCTTGCCAGGCGAGAGACCCAGTACTTC. Full variable domain (rest looked up from reference TRBV28 and TRBJ2-5): DVKVTQSSRYLVKRTGEKVFLECVQDMDHENMFWYRQDPGLGLRLIYFSYDVKMKEKGDIPEGYSVSREKKERFSLILESASTNQTSMYLCASSPLARRETQYFGPGTRLLVL.

This chain joins TRBV5-1 and TRBJ2-4; TRBD1 aligns across 8 bases. The V gene end was trimmed by 0 bases and the J gene end by 9 bases; junction bases not matched to a gene: 8. The CDR3 spans 15 residues. Germline CDR1 is SGHRS and CDR2 is YFSETQ. As DNA, the CDR3 is TGCGCCAGCAGCTTGGCGGACAGGGATGACGGCATTCAGTACTTC. Residues: CASSLADRDDGIQYF.